These 7 T cell receptor beta chains were sequenced from one sample in a study of OX40 agonist ivuxolimab in advanced cancers. Assay used: immunoSEQ multiplex PCR; TCRdb lists only in-frame clones, some missing. The table records over 35,000 clones, roughly 90% of them present only once. Sequences were derived from CD4+ or CD8+ T cells sorted from blood, sampled in a trial of the OX40 agonist ivuxolimab. The receptors were sampled from an adult with an advanced solid tumor such as melanoma, head and neck, liver or kidney cancer.

This clone was seen once. The chain has TRBV7-3 and TRBJ1-6, with 7 bases fitting TRBD1. Germline CDR1 reads SGHTA; CDR2 reads FQGTGA. After removal of 5 bases from V and 7 bases from J, the junction contained 8 bases not matched to a gene. The CDR3 is 15 amino acids. DNA for the CDR3: TGTGCCAGCAGCATTCAGGGGGGGGAGAATTCACCCCTCCACTTT. As protein: CASSIQGGENSPLHF.

The chain links TRBV5-6 to TRBJ1-2; 7 positions match TRBD1. The CDR3 covers 16 residues. V shed 2 bases and J 10 bases; nucleotides not matched to a gene: 17. Per the germline V gene, CDR1 is SGHDT and CDR2 is YYEEEE. The CDR3 sequence is CASSFAPLGQGDDYTF. Here the CDR3 DNA reads TGTGCCAGCAGCTTTGCTCCCCTCGGGCAGGGGGACGACTACACCTTC.

The chain employs TRBV7-3 and TRBJ2-2; D perhaps matches TRBD1 (5 bases). Trimming took off 0 bases at V and 0 bases at J, with 5 bases between the two ends. The germline V gene encodes CDR1 SGHTA and CDR2 FQGTGA. This CDR3 contains 15 residues. Written as DNA, the CDR3 is TGTGCCAGCAGCTTAACCAGGGCGAACACCGGGGAGCTGTTTTTT. It translates to CASSLTRANTGELFF.

This rearrangement joins TRBV6-5 to TRBJ1-4; D unresolved. The germline gives CDR1 MNHEY, CDR2 SVGAGI. The CDR3 runs 11 residues. V lost 9 bases and J lost 7, with 9 bases in between. The DNA for the CDR3 is TGTGCCAGTAGGAACGGTGAAAAACTGTTTTTT. This translates into CASRNGEKLFF.

The chain carries TRBV18 and TRBJ1-5; D remains ambiguous. Trimming left V 2 bases short and J 5 bases short, with 7 bases between. This CDR3 spans 13 amino acids. In germline, CDR1 is KGHSH, CDR2 LQKENI. The CDR3 spells CASSPTRDQPQHF. The CDR3 region has the DNA TGTGCCAGCTCACCAACGAGGGATCAGCCCCAGCATTTT.

This clone was recorded a few times. The J gene is TRBJ2-7, the V gene TRBV5-8; D call uncertain. V was shortened by 5 bases and J by 6 bases, with 9 bases between the two germline ends. This CDR3 contains 11 residues. The germline V gene encodes CDR1 SGHTS and CDR2 YDEGEE. The DNA of the CDR3 is TGTGCCAGCAGTAGCTTCCCCGAGCAGTACTTC. It yields the protein CASSSFPEQYF.

The V and J genes are TRBV13 and TRBJ1-2, with 10 bases identical to TRBD1. V dropped 5 bases and J dropped 8; count of bases not matched to a gene: 5. Germline assignment: CDR1 PRHDT and CDR2 FYEKMQ (reference sequence). This CDR3 has 13 amino acids. CDR3 coding DNA: TGTGCCAGCAGCATCGACAGGGGGCGAGGCTACACCTTC. Translating gives CASSIDRGRGYTF.